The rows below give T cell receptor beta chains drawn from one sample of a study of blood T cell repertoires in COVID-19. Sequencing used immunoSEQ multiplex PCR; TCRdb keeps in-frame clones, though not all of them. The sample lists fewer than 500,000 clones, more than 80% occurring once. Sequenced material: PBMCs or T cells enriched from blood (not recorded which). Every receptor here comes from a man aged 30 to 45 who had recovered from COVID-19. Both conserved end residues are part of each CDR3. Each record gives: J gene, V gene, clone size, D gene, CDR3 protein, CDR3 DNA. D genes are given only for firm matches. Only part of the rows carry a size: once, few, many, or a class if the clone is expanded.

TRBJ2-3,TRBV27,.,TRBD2,CASSTETSGKDTQYF,TGTGCCAGCAGTACGGAGACTAGCGGTAAAGATACGCAGTATTTT
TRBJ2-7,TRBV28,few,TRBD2,CAISGLVLPYEQYF,TGTGCCATTTCGGGACTAGTTCTCCCCTACGAGCAGTACTTC
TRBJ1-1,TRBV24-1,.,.,CATSDSDRSEAFF,TGTGCCACCAGTGACTCCGACAGGAGTGAAGCTTTCTTT
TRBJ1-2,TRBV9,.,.,CASSVGTAARYTF,TGTGCCAGCAGCGTAGGGACAGCCGCGCGCTACACCTTC
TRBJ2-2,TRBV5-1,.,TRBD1,CASRGGQGNTGELFF,TGCGCCAGCCGTGGGGGACAGGGAAACACCGGGGAGCTGTTTTTT
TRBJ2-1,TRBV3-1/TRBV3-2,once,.,CASSQARDSSYNEQFF,TGTGCCAGCAGCCAAGCGAGGGACTCCTCCTACAATGAGCAGTTCTTC
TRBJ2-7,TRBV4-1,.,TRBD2,CASSQSAGVRREQYF,TGCGCCAGCAGCCAGTCGGCGGGAGTTCGGCGGGAGCAGTACTTC
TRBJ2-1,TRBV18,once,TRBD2,CASSPALAGPEQFF,TGTGCCAGCTCACCGGCTCTAGCGGGACCAGAGCAGTTCTTC
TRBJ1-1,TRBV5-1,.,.,CASSARDKTEAFF,TGCGCCAGCAGCGCCCGGGACAAAACTGAAGCTTTCTTT
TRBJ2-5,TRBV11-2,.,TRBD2,CASSLDGLAPRAQYF,TGTGCCAGCAGCTTAGACGGACTAGCGCCTCGTGCCCAGTACTTC
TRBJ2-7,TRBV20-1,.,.,CSASKGHEQYF,TGCAGTGCCTCAAAGGGGCACGAGCAGTACTTC
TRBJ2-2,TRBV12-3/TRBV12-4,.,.,CASSWATGELFF,TGTGCCAGCAGTTGGGCCACCGGGGAGCTGTTTTTT
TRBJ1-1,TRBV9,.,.,CASSVSASSSGTPNTEAFF,TGTGCCAGCAGCGTAAGTGCCTCGAGTTCCGGGACACCGAACACTGAAGCTTTCTTT
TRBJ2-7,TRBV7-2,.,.,CASSLELGRGYEQYF,TGTGCCAGCAGCTTAGAGCTGGGTAGGGGCTACGAGCAGTACTTC
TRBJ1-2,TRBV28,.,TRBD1,CASSLGQNYGYTF,TGTGCCAGCAGCTTGGGACAGAACTATGGCTACACCTTC
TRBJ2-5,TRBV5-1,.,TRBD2,CASSPTRERQETQYF,TGCGCCAGCAGCCCCACGCGGGAGAGGCAAGAGACCCAGTACTTC
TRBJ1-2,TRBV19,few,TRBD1,CASSTSGGESYTF,TGTGCCAGTAGTACCTCAGGGGGCGAAAGCTACACCTTC
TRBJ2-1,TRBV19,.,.,CASSPTYNEQFF,TGTGCCAGTAGTCCAACATACAATGAGCAGTTCTTC
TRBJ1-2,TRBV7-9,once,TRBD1,CASSSHDGTEANYGYTF,TGTGCCAGCAGCTCACACGACGGGACAGAAGCTAACTATGGCTACACCTTC
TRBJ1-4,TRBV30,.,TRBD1,CAWSVRGQESTNEKLFF,TGTGCCTGGAGTGTACGGGGACAGGAGTCAACTAATGAAAAACTGTTTTTT
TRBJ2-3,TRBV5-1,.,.,CASSPAAGPGTDTQYF,TGCGCCAGCAGCCCCGCTGCGGGCCCCGGCACAGATACGCAGTATTTT
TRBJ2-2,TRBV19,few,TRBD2,CASSIAHGRAGIGELFF,TGTGCCAGTAGTATAGCGCACGGGAGGGCCGGCATCGGGGAGCTGTTTTTT
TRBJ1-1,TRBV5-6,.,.,CASRGEMTEAFF,TGTGCCAGCAGAGGGGAAATGACTGAAGCTTTCTTT
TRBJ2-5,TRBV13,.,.,CASSLGTTGTQYF,TGTGCCAGCAGCTTAGGTACAACGGGGACCCAGTACTTC
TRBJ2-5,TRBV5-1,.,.,CASSLYGGRKETQYF,TGCGCCAGCAGCTTGTACGGAGGACGGAAAGAGACCCAGTACTTC
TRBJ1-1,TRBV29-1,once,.,CSVATRLDTEAFF,TGCAGCGTTGCGACCAGGTTGGACACTGAAGCTTTCTTT
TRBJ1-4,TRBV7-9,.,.,CASSLGTRSAVNEKLFF,TGTGCCAGCAGCTTAGGGACAAGATCTGCTGTTAATGAAAAACTGTTTTTT
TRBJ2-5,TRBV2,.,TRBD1,CASSFTGVTQYF,TGTGCCAGCAGTTTCACAGGGGTGACCCAGTACTTC
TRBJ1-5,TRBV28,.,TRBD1,CASSASTGGGQPQHF,TGTGCCAGCAGTGCAAGTACAGGGGGCGGTCAGCCCCAGCATTTT
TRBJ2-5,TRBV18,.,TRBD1,CASFWTGGGETQYF,TGTGCCAGCTTTTGGACAGGGGGAGGAGAGACCCAGTACTTC
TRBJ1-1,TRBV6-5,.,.,CASSLGQTNTEAFF,TGTGCCAGCAGTTTAGGACAGACGAACACTGAAGCTTTCTTT
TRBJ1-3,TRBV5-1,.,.,CASSPSQGRGTIYF,TGCGCCAGCAGCCCCTCACAGGGTAGGGGCACCATATATTTT
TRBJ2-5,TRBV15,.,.,CATSRDWLQETQYF,TGTGCCACCAGCAGAGATTGGCTCCAAGAGACCCAGTACTTC
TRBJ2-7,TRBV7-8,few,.,CASSLGSDEQYF,TGTGCCAGCAGCTTAGGGAGCGACGAGCAGTACTTC
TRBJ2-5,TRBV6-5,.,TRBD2,CATSSGWEVTQYF,TGTGCCACCTCTAGCGGGTGGGAGGTGACCCAGTACTTC